This T cell receptor (beta chain) was obtained from a study of blood T cell repertoires in COVID-19. Measured with immunoSEQ multiplex PCR; TCRdb has only the in-frame clones, and not every one. The data contain around 63,000 clones, roughly 83% of them singletons. Germline V gene lookup returns CDR1 LNHDA and CDR2 SQIVND (reference sequence). The CDR3 runs 14 residues. V lost 6 bases to trimming and J lost 0 bases, with 9 bases between them. The receptor comes from a man in his 60s with COVID-19, enrolled during active disease. V and J are TRBV19 and TRBJ1-3, with no clear D. The sample comprised peripheral blood. Here the CDR3 reads CASRPEYSGNTIYF. The CDR3, as DNA: TGTGCCAGTAGACCAGAATACTCTGGAAACACCATATATTTT.